The T cell receptor (beta chain) described here comes from a study of blood T cell repertoires in COVID-19. Overall study context: The origin of the acute and convalescent COVID-19 samples was the United States, Italy and Spain. In each case, the material was cDNA or gDNA derived from T cells, B-cell-depleted T cells, or PBMCs.

This clone was counted a few times. Germline V gene lookup returns CDR1 SGHNT and CDR2 YYREEE (reference sequence). The CDR3 length is 12 residues. The ends were cut back, 2 bases at V and 6 bases at J, with 9 bases in the middle. In the original workflow: Scientists estimated how many nucleated cells there were by amplifying reference gene primers. Here immunoSEQ multiplex PCR was the method, and the copy in TCRdb shows in-frame clones only, minus some. The DNA gave D and trimming, while V, J and clone size come from that table. This sample has roughly 150,000 clones, with roughly 80% found just once.

The chain couples TRBV5-4 to TRBJ2-7, with D maybe TRBD1 (5 bases). Sequencing was done on a sample of peripheral blood. The sequence derives from a woman older than 75 with acute or convalescent COVID-19. CDR3 coding DNA: TGTGCCAGCAGCTTTGCCAGGGCCGAGCAGTACTTC. It yields the protein CASSFARAEQYF.